These 31 T cell receptor beta chains came from one sample sequenced in a study of neurological immune-mediated disorders. In TCRdb, the 5' RACE reads were re-called with MiXCR into one record per CDR3 protein. The sample shows some 77,000 distinct CDR3 sequences, about 9.7% of them seen only once. Sequences were obtained from PBMCs. The origin of the receptors is a man between 45 and 60 years old in good health.

This clonotype was found many times. This rearrangement joins TRBV12-3 or TRBV12-4 to TRBJ1-6; 9 bases line up with TRBD1. The ends lost 4 bases at V and 4 bases at J; junction bases unmatched: 11. The CDR3 length is 18 residues. CDR3 residues: CASSYRQGGSSYNSPLHF. Written as DNA, the CDR3 is TGTGCCAGCAGTTATCGACAGGGGGGCTCGTCTTATAATTCACCCCTCCACTTT.

This clonotype was observed a few times. The J gene is TRBJ1-5, the V gene TRBV11-2, with D hard to call. Germline CDR1 reads SGHAT; CDR2 reads FQNNGV. CDR3 size: 13 residues. V shed 1 base and J shed 6 bases, with 7 bases lying between them. The CDR3 sequence: CASSLASSQPQHF. For the CDR3, the DNA is TGTGCCAGCAGCTTAGCTTCGAGTCAGCCCCAGCATTTT.

This clonotype was seen at least ten times. The chain joins TRBV20-1 to TRBJ2-7, with D hard to call. The CDR3 is 12 amino acids. Germline V gene lookup returns CDR1 DFQATT and CDR2 SNEGSKA (reference sequence). The germline V and J ends were trimmed by 0 bases and 5 bases, with 8 bases remaining between them. Written as DNA, the CDR3 is TGCAGTGCTAGAGATTACGTCGACGAGCAGTACTTC. Amino acid sequence: CSARDYVDEQYF.

This clonotype was seen ten or more times. This chain uses TRBV5-6 with TRBJ2-1; 8 bases match TRBD1. The germline V gene encodes CDR1 SGHDT and CDR2 YYEEEE. The CDR3 loop spans 16 amino acids. The ends lost 6 bases at V and 6 bases at J; junction bases unmatched: 14. The CDR3 loop is CASIYLSATGVNEQFF. CDR3 nucleotides: TGTGCCAGCATTTATTTATCCGCGACAGGGGTCAATGAGCAGTTCTTC.

At least ten counts were recorded for this clonotype. The V call is TRBV5-6, the J call TRBJ2-1; 7 nucleotides align to TRBD2. From germline, CDR1 is SGHDT and CDR2 YYEEEE. With 1 base clipped from V and 3 bases from J, the junction kept 4 bases outside the gene matches. This CDR3 spans 15 amino acids. As DNA, the CDR3 is TGTGCCAGCAGCTTGTTGGCTAGCGGCTACAATGAGCAGTTCTTC. Protein product: CASSLLASGYNEQFF.

This clonotype has ten or more counts. This chain connects TRBV20-1 to TRBJ2-3; a possible D gene is TRBD1 (5 bases). Trimming took 0 bases from V and 3 from J, leaving 13 bases between them. The CDR3 totals 15 residues. Germline V gene data show CDR1 as DFQATT and CDR2 as SNEGSKA (reference sequence). CDR3 amino acids: CSAREGVLGTDTQYF. CDR3 DNA sequence: TGCAGTGCTAGAGAAGGGGTCCTGGGTACAGATACGCAGTATTTT.

This clonotype was recorded at least ten times. This chain connects TRBV7-2 to TRBJ2-1; 15 bases match TRBD2. Germline-derived CDR1 and CDR2 are SGHTA and FQGNSA. The CDR3 length is 16 residues. Trimming at V came to 0 bases and at J to 7 bases, leaving 1 base not matched to a gene. The CDR3 nucleotides are TGTGCCAGCAGCTTAGCCGGACTAGCGGGGGGGAATGAGCAGTTCTTC. Amino acids: CASSLAGLAGGNEQFF.

This clonotype appeared a few times. This chain connects TRBV6-1 to TRBJ2-2; 10 nucleotides line up with TRBD1. V lost 6 bases to trimming and J lost 5 bases; unmatched junction nucleotides: 6. The CDR3 is 15 residues long. Germline V CDR1 and CDR2: MNHNS, SASEGT. CDR3 DNA sequence: TGTGCCAGCAGGAGACAGGGGGCTTGGACCGGGGAGCTGTTTTTT. It yields the protein CASRRQGAWTGELFF.

This clonotype was seen ten or more times. The V call is TRBV7-2, the J call TRBJ2-4; the match to TRBD1 covers 11 bases. The ends lost 5 bases at V and 3 bases at J; junction bases unmatched: 9. CDR3 length equals 17 residues. Germline V gene lookup returns CDR1 SGHTA and CDR2 FQGNSA. The CDR3 DNA follows: TGTGCCAGCAGCCCCCGGACAGGGGGCGAGGACAAAAACATTCAGTACTTC. Translating it yields CASSPRTGGEDKNIQYF.

This clonotype has ten or more counts. The chain uses TRBV20-1 and TRBJ1-1; D gene uncertain. The CDR3 loop spans 13 amino acids. With 5 bases removed from V and 1 base from J, the gap between germline ends came to 11 bases. Germline V gene sequence: CDR1 DFQATT, CDR2 SNEGSKA (reference sequence). CDR3 coding DNA: TGCAGTGCTCCCCTCGCGGGGAACACTGAAGCTTTCTTT. Translated: CSAPLAGNTEAFF.

This clonotype showed up many times. DNA of the CDR3: TGTGCCAGCAGTTTATTCATAGCGGGAGGGCGAGAGACCCAGTACTTC. Protein product: CASSLFIAGGRETQYF. This chain links TRBV28 with TRBJ2-5, with 11 bases identical to TRBD2. J gave up 4 bases and V 1 base, and 5 bases lay outside the gene matches. The CDR3 covers 16 residues. Germline assignment: CDR1 MDHEN and CDR2 SYDVKM.

The sample holds many counts of this clonotype. V is TRBV7-3 and J is TRBJ2-5, with TRBD1 identical over 10 bases. The CDR3 consists of 16 residues. Germline V CDR1 and CDR2: SGHTA, FQGTGA. Trimming took 5 bases from V and 5 from J; bases not matched to a gene: 11. DNA for the CDR3: TGTGCCAGCAGCCGACTCCGACAGGGGGCTGTGGAGACCCAGTACTTC. Its translation: CASSRLRQGAVETQYF.

This clonotype was counted ten times or more. The chain couples TRBV11-2 to TRBJ2-5; weak D call: TRBD2 (6 bases). This CDR3 region has 14 residues. Germline V gene data show CDR1 as SGHAT and CDR2 as FQNNGV. The germline V and J ends were trimmed by 1 base and 5 bases, with 11 bases remaining between them. In DNA form, the CDR3 reads TGTGCCAGCAGCTTAGGGGGGGTGAGGGAGACCCAGTACTTC. Translation: CASSLGGVRETQYF.

This clonotype was picked up many times. This rearrangement joins TRBV20-1 to TRBJ2-3; D gene ambiguous. CDR1 is DFQATT and CDR2 is SNEGSKA in the germline V gene (reference sequence). CDR3 length equals 14 residues. The V end lost 0 bases, the J end lost 1 base, and 8 bases lay between the germline ends. The CDR3 region has the DNA TGCAGTGCTAGAGATAGGACGGGCACAGATACGCAGTATTTT. Translation gives CSARDRTGTDTQYF.

This chain links TRBV7-8 with TRBJ2-1; 8 bases fit TRBD1. Germline V gene lookup returns CDR1 SGHVS and CDR2 FQNEAQ. With 0 bases clipped from V and 4 bases from J, the junction kept 17 bases outside the gene matches. CDR3 length: 20 residues. The CDR3 DNA sequence: TGTGCCAGCAGCTTAGCGGCGCAGGGGGCAGGTGTCGTAGGGTACAATGAGCAGTTCTTC. Translation gives CASSLAAQGAGVVGYNEQFF.

The chain joins TRBV6-6 to TRBJ2-1; 9 bases are shared with TRBD2. The CDR3 has 15 amino acids. Germline CDR1 and CDR2: MNHNY and SVGAGI (reference sequence). V lost 5 bases and J lost 8; bases outside the gene matches: 10. The CDR3 DNA sequence: TGTGCCAGCAGTGACCCGGGACTAGCATCATATGAGCAGTTCTTC. It specifies CASSDPGLASYEQFF.

The chain joins TRBV7-9 to TRBJ2-1, with 8 bases that match TRBD2. This CDR3 has 17 residues. The junction had 7 bases not matched to a gene; V was cut back by 1 base and J by 2 bases. Per the germline V gene, CDR1 is SEHNR and CDR2 is FQNEAQ (reference sequence). CDR3 loop: CASSLDSGAGAYNEQFF. The CDR3 nucleotides are TGTGCCAGCAGCTTAGATAGCGGAGCGGGAGCCTACAATGAGCAGTTCTTC.

This clonotype was found many times. The chain combines TRBV7-8 with TRBJ2-1, with D maybe TRBD2 (5 bases). Germline V gives CDR1 SGHVS, CDR2 FQNEAQ. CDR3 length equals 15 residues. Trimming shortened V by 3 bases and J by 5 bases, and 14 bases separated the two germline ends. CDR3 coding DNA: TGTGCCAGCAGCTTTATCCCGGGGTACGACAATGAGCAGTTCTTC. Translation gives CASSFIPGYDNEQFF.

This clonotype came up many times. This sequence joins TRBV27 and TRBJ1-6; D not resolved. The V gene lost 5 bases and the J gene lost 0 bases, with 8 bases spanning the gap. The CDR3 consists of 15 residues. CDR1 is MNHEY and CDR2 is SMNVEV in the germline V gene (reference sequence). The CDR3: CASSILGSYNSPLHF. The CDR3 region has the DNA TGTGCCAGCAGTATCCTAGGCTCCTATAATTCACCCCTCCACTTT.

This clonotype came up many times. The chain is built from TRBV2 and TRBJ1-1; D perhaps matches TRBD1 (6 bases). V lost 7 bases, J lost 4 bases, and 16 bases lay in between. Germline V gives CDR1 SNHLY, CDR2 FYNNEI. This CDR3 comprises 14 residues. CDR3 in amino acids: CASTPRAGVTEAFF. CDR3 bases: TGTGCCAGCACCCCGCGGGCAGGGGTCACTGAAGCTTTCTTT.

This clonotype was picked up many times. This rearrangement joins TRBV29-1 to TRBJ1-2; 7 nucleotides agree with TRBD1. The J segment lost 7 bases and the V segment lost 0 bases, leaving 8 bases of the junction unmatched. The CDR3 runs 14 residues. The V gene's germline CDR1 is SQVTM and CDR2 ANQGSEA. The DNA for the CDR3 is TGCAGCGTTGAAGATTGGCAGGGGGGTTTTGGCTACACCTTC. The encoded protein is CSVEDWQGGFGYTF.

This clonotype was seen at least ten times. The rearrangement joins TRBV21-1 to TRBJ2-7. TRBV21-1 is designated a pseudogene. The CDR3 consists of 16 residues. CDR3 amino acids: CASSQFTEAFPYEQYF. Here the CDR3 DNA reads TGTGCCAGCAGCCAGTTCACAGAGGCATTTCCCTACGAGCAGTACTTC.

The sample holds many counts of this clonotype. The chain couples TRBV20-1 to TRBJ2-1, with TRBD2 as a possible D gene (5 bases). V lost 1 base and J 10 bases, leaving 5 bases between the germline ends. This CDR3 region has 10 residues. Germline V gives CDR1 DFQATT, CDR2 SNEGSKA (reference sequence). CDR3: CSARAGEQFF. CDR3 bases: TGCAGTGCTAGAGCGGGAGAGCAGTTCTTC.

This clonotype was observed many times. The chain combines TRBV5-1 with TRBJ2-3; 7 nucleotides align to TRBD2. Germline V gene sequence: CDR1 SGHRS, CDR2 YFSETQ. V was clipped by 3 bases and J by 1 base; unmatched bases: 5. The CDR3 is 15 residues long. For the CDR3, the DNA is TGCGCCAGCAGCTCAATTGCGGGGGGCACAGATACGCAGTATTTT. It encodes CASSSIAGGTDTQYF.

This clonotype was seen many times. V usage is TRBV28 and J usage is TRBJ2-5, with a weak D call TRBD2 (5 bases). The germline gives CDR1 MDHEN, CDR2 SYDVKM. CDR3 size: 15 residues. Deletions cut 3 bases from V and 3 bases from J, with 14 bases between. The CDR3: CASSFRALREETQYF. In nucleotides, the CDR3 is TGTGCCAGCAGTTTCCGGGCCCTGAGGGAAGAGACCCAGTACTTC.

This clonotype was found a few times. The chain combines TRBV7-9 with TRBJ2-2, with unresolved D. The CDR3 covers 13 residues. Trimming removed 4 bases from V and 6 bases from J, with 9 bases in between. Germline loops: CDR1 SEHNR, CDR2 FQNEAQ (reference sequence). The chain's CDR3 is CASSYRVSGELFF. The CDR3 DNA reads TGTGCCAGCAGCTACCGAGTGTCCGGGGAGCTGTTTTTT.

This clonotype was found many times. The chain carries TRBV5-1 and TRBJ1-2; D is undetermined. Germline-derived CDR1 and CDR2 are SGHRS and YFSETQ. V lost 2 bases and J lost 7, with 18 bases in between. The CDR3 runs 15 residues. CDR3 in DNA: TGCGCCAGCAGCTTTGAAGGCGTAAGGCAGGTTGGCTACACCTTC. Translating gives CASSFEGVRQVGYTF.

This clonotype was seen ten or more times. The rearrangement links TRBV7-2 to TRBJ2-5; TRBD2 matches 9 bases. V was pared by 0 bases and J by 4 bases, with 6 bases of the junction left unmatched. Per germline, CDR1 SGHTA and CDR2 FQGNSA. The CDR3 length is 16 residues. CDR3 in amino acids: CASSLATLAGVETQYF. In DNA, the CDR3 is TGTGCCAGCAGCTTAGCTACACTAGCGGGCGTAGAGACCCAGTACTTC.

There are many counts of this clonotype. The chain employs TRBV4-1 and TRBJ1-2, with D unresolved. CDR3 length equals 12 residues. Germline lookup yields CDR1 MGHRA and CDR2 YSYEKL. Trimming removed 0 bases at V and 8 bases at J, with 7 bases between. The CDR3 protein is CASSQDIEGYTF. CDR3 nucleotide sequence: TGCGCCAGCAGCCAAGATATCGAAGGCTACACCTTC.

In this sample, this clonotype turned up many times. V usage is TRBV28 and J usage is TRBJ2-5, with D possibly matching TRBD2 (6 bases). V lost 4 bases and J lost 5, with 17 bases in between. The V gene's germline CDR1 is MDHEN and CDR2 SYDVKM. This CDR3 comprises 15 residues. The CDR3 sequence: CASSYPRGGGETQYF. In nucleotides, the CDR3 is TGTGCCAGCAGTTATCCGCGGGGCGGTGGGGAGACCCAGTACTTC.

This clonotype was seen repeatedly, ten times or more. The chain combines TRBV27 with TRBJ2-7, with 14 bases fitting TRBD2. CDR1 and CDR2 from the germline V gene are MNHEY and SMNVEV (reference sequence). This CDR3 is 19 amino acids long. With 4 bases clipped from V and 7 bases from J, the junction kept 18 bases outside the gene matches. This chain's CDR3 is CASSYVGTSGSAPQYEQYF. As DNA, the CDR3 is TGTGCCAGCAGTTACGTTGGGACTAGCGGGAGCGCCCCCCAGTATGAGCAGTACTTC.